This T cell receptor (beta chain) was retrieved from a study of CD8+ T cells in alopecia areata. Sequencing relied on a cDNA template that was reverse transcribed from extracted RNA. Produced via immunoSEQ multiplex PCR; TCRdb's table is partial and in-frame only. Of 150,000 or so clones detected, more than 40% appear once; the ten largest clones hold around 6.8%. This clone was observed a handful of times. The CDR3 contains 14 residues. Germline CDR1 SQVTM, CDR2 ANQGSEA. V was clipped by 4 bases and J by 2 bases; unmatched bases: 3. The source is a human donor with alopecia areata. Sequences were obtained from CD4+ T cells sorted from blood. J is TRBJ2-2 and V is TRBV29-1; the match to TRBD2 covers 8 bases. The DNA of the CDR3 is TGCAGCGTTGTGGCGGGAGGAAACACCGGGGAGCTGTTTTTT. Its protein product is CSVVAGGNTGELFF.